A selection of T cell receptor beta chains follows, all from one sample in a study of beta chain features in type 1 diabetes. Clones were sequenced by immunoSEQ multiplex PCR, and TCRdb holds only the in-frame ones, with some missing. The sample lists about 290,000 clones; approximately 8% were seen once. Specimen: central memory CD4+ T cells from blood. These receptors were taken from a woman under 30 in good health. The CDR3 runs from the conserved cysteine through the conserved F or W. A D gene is named only where the DNA matches it firmly. Size tells how often a clone was seen (once, few, many) or the class of an expanded clone, and some rows leave it out.

>14|TRBJ1-2|TRBD1|few|TRBV6-5
CASSYSSGGYGYTF
TGTGCCAGCAGTTACTCCTCAGGGGGGTATGGCTACACCTTC
>15|TRBJ2-1|TRBD1|few|TRBV28
CASRGDSLGHNEQFF
TGTGCCAGCAGGGGGGACAGTCTTGGTCACAATGAGCAGTTCTTC
>14|TRBJ2-3|.|.|TRBV4-2
CASSRKESADTQYF
TGTGCCAGCAGCCGGAAAGAATCCGCAGATACGCAGTATTTT
>13|TRBJ2-3|.|.|TRBV5-1
CASSWTTKDTQYF
TGCGCCAGCAGTTGGACTACCAAAGATACGCAGTATTTT
>16|TRBJ1-3|TRBD1|many|TRBV23-1
CASSYNGQACTDTIYF
TGCGCCAGCAGTTATAATGGACAGGCCTGCACGGACACCATATATTTT
>15|TRBJ2-7|.|few|TRBV29-1
CSVKDRGARSYEQYF
TGCAGCGTCAAAGATAGGGGAGCCCGCTCCTACGAGCAGTACTTC
>14|TRBJ1-5|.|.|TRBV18
CASSPLDNNQPQHF
TGTGCCAGCTCACCGTTGGACAACAATCAGCCCCAGCATTTT
>14|TRBJ1-3|.|many|TRBV16
CASSQQGSGNTIYF
TGTGCCAGCAGCCAACAGGGTTCAGGAAACACCATATATTTT
>15|TRBJ2-6|.|.|TRBV5-1
CASTRGDSGANVLTF
TGCGCCAGCACCAGAGGTGACTCTGGGGCCAACGTCCTGACTTTC
>14|TRBJ1-1|.|few|TRBV15
CATSRQGWSTEAFF
TGTGCCACCAGCAGACAGGGTTGGAGCACTGAAGCTTTCTTT
>15|TRBJ1-5|TRBD1|.|TRBV2
CASIQGGTPNQPQHF
TGTGCCAGCATTCAGGGGGGGACACCCAATCAGCCCCAGCATTTT
>13|TRBJ2-3|.|.|TRBV7-2
CASSLRQGDTQYF
TGTGCCAGCAGCCTCCGTCAGGGTGATACGCAGTATTTT
>14|TRBJ1-5|TRBD1|.|TRBV19
CASWDRGRNQPQHF
TGTGCCAGTTGGGACAGGGGACGCAATCAGCCCCAGCATTTT
>15|TRBJ1-5|.|.|TRBV4-2
CASSQGQSLNQPQHF
TGTGCCAGCAGCCAAGGACAGTCTTTGAATCAGCCCCAGCATTTT
>12|TRBJ1-1|.|.|TRBV2
CASGQLGAEAFF
TGTGCCAGCGGACAGCTAGGGGCTGAAGCTTTCTTT
>15|TRBJ2-5|TRBD1|few|TRBV7-2
CASSLRSGGGETQYF
TGTGCCAGCAGCTTAAGGTCAGGGGGCGGAGAGACCCAGTACTTC
>14|TRBJ2-1|.|few|TRBV5-1
CASSPDSHSNEQFF
TGCGCCAGCAGCCCTGACAGCCACTCCAATGAGCAGTTCTTC
>15|TRBJ2-3|.|few|TRBV9
CASSLQITGPDTQYF
TGTGCCAGCAGCCTCCAAATCACAGGGCCAGATACGCAGTATTTT
>14|TRBJ2-1|TRBD1|few|TRBV11-2
CASSHNTGDGEQFF
TGTGCCAGCAGCCACAATACAGGGGACGGTGAGCAGTTCTTC
>13|TRBJ2-5|.|.|TRBV9
CASSVEVRETQYF
TGTGCCAGCAGCGTAGAAGTCCGGGAGACCCAGTACTTC
>15|TRBJ2-1|.|.|TRBV7-3
CASSLTQYPYNEQFF
TGTGCCAGCAGCTTAACCCAGTACCCCTACAATGAGCAGTTCTTC
>14|TRBJ1-4|.|few|TRBV29-1
CSVRGNGPNEKLFF
TGCAGCGTTCGGGGGAACGGGCCCAATGAAAAACTGTTTTTT
>13|TRBJ2-2|.|few|TRBV10-3
CANQPSLSGELFF
TGTGCTAATCAACCCAGCTTGTCCGGGGAGCTGTTTTTT
>13|TRBJ1-6|.|many|TRBV14
CASSQAKGSPLHF
TGTGCCAGCAGCCAGGCAAAAGGTTCACCCCTCCACTTT
>15|TRBJ1-5|TRBD1|.|TRBV28
CASSWGQGFNQPQHF
TGTGCCAGCAGTTGGGGACAGGGATTCAATCAGCCCCAGCATTTT
>14|TRBJ2-2|.|many|TRBV27
CASSFRGSTGELFF
TGTGCCAGCAGTTTTCGGGGCTCCACCGGGGAGCTGTTTTTT
>11|TRBJ1-1|TRBD1|few|TRBV30
CARRGDTEAFF
TGTGCCCGCAGGGGGGACACTGAAGCTTTCTTT
>15|TRBJ1-2|TRBD1|few|TRBV19
CASTGDIQGAYGYTF
TGTGCCAGTACGGGTGATATCCAGGGGGCCTATGGCTACACCTTC
>17|TRBJ2-1|TRBD2|.|TRBV9
CASSPRGLAGVANEQFF
TGTGCCAGCAGCCCGCGGGGACTAGCGGGAGTGGCCAATGAGCAGTTCTTC
>12|TRBJ2-7|TRBD2|.|TRBV14
CASSGTSVRQYF
TGTGCCAGCAGCGGGACTAGCGTTAGGCAGTACTTC
>16|TRBJ2-7|.|many|TRBV6-6
CASSYPGQLASYEQYF
TGTGCCAGCAGTTACCCCGGACAGCTGGCGTCCTACGAGCAGTACTTC
>13|TRBJ2-7|TRBD2|.|TRBV7-3
CASSPSGNYEQYF
TGTGCCAGCAGCCCCAGCGGGAACTACGAGCAGTACTTC
>13|TRBJ1-5|.|few|TRBV7-8
CASSDQGTQPQHF
TGTGCCAGCAGCGATCAGGGAACCCAGCCCCAGCATTTT
>14|TRBJ1-6|TRBD1|.|TRBV6-5
CASSDRGRDSPLHF
TGTGCCAGCAGTGACAGGGGGCGGGATTCACCCCTCCACTTT
>13|TRBJ2-5|.|few|TRBV11-2
CASSRMPQETQYF
TGTGCCAGCAGCCGGATGCCCCAAGAGACCCAGTACTTC
>14|TRBJ1-4|.|many|TRBV7-9
CASEAGRQGEKLFF
TGTGCCAGCGAGGCAGGGCGGCAGGGTGAAAAACTGTTTTTT
>16|TRBJ2-7|TRBD2|few|TRBV30
CAWTSGRASQSYEQYF
TGTGCCTGGACTAGCGGGAGGGCCTCTCAGTCCTACGAGCAGTACTTC
>12|TRBJ2-3|.|.|TRBV6-6
CASSGAVITQYF
TGTGCCAGCAGTGGAGCAGTGATTACGCAGTATTTT
>14|TRBJ2-6|.|many|TRBV14
CASSTTAGANVLTF
TGTGCCAGCAGCACCACCGCTGGGGCCAACGTCCTGACTTTC
>13|TRBJ2-5|TRBD2|few|TRBV14
CASSLAGGVTQYF
TGTGCCAGCAGCCTCGCGGGAGGAGTGACCCAGTACTTC
>11|TRBJ2-1|.|many|TRBV25-1
CASSVADEQFF
TGTGCCAGCAGTGTAGCCGATGAGCAGTTCTTC
>13|TRBJ1-2|TRBD1|.|TRBV29-1
CSVRTGGNYGYTF
TGCAGCGTGAGGACAGGGGGGAACTATGGCTACACCTTC
>13|TRBJ2-1|TRBD1|many|TRBV18
CASSHTGGNEQFF
TGTGCCAGCTCGCACACAGGGGGAAATGAGCAGTTCTTC
>17|TRBJ1-5|TRBD1|.|TRBV4-1
CASSQGGTAGGRQPQHF
TGCGCCAGCAGCCAAGGCGGGACAGCCGGAGGACGGCAGCCCCAGCATTTT
>12|TRBJ1-2|.|few|TRBV25-1
CASSGQRYGYTF
TGTGCCAGCAGTGGACAGCGCTATGGCTACACCTTC
>16|TRBJ2-4|TRBD1|.|TRBV6-5
CASSLGQGAGKNIQYF
TGTGCCAGCAGTTTGGGACAGGGAGCTGGCAAAAACATTCAGTACTTC
>15|TRBJ2-5|.|few|TRBV7-2
CASSRLVLIRETQYF
TGTGCCAGCAGCCGCTTGGTGTTGATCAGGGAGACCCAGTACTTC
>16|TRBJ2-3|TRBD2|.|TRBV4-2
CASSHQTSGGADTQYF
TGTGCCAGCAGCCATCAGACTAGCGGGGGCGCAGATACGCAGTATTTT
>13|TRBJ2-5|TRBD2|.|TRBV7-9
CASSGGSRETQYF
TGTGCCAGCAGCGGCGGGAGCAGGGAGACCCAGTACTTC
>14|TRBJ2-1|.|.|TRBV7-8
CASTPRGAYNEQFF
TGTGCCAGCACCCCTCGGGGAGCCTACAATGAGCAGTTCTTC